Presented here are 26 T cell receptor beta chains from one specimen sequenced in a study of cytomegalovirus exposure and HLA in healthy donors. Vbeta (60) and Jbeta (13) primers were used in the PCR. Only in-frame clones appear in the TCRdb table, and some are missing; sequencing was by immunoSEQ multiplex PCR. The top ten clones hold less than 0.95% of a sample with about 100,000 clones, about 80% of them seen once. What was sequenced was PBMCs. All receptors derive from a woman aged 55-69 years in good health and CMV-seronegative.

The chain uses TRBV9 and TRBJ2-5; the match to TRBD2 covers 7 bases. The CDR3 length is 14 residues. Trimming cost V 3 bases and J 4 bases; bases outside gene matches: 6. The germline V gene has CDR1 SGDLS and CDR2 YYNGEE. The CDR3 protein is CASSAQAGSETQYF. The CDR3 nucleotides read TGTGCCAGCAGCGCTCAAGCGGGGTCAGAGACCCAGTACTTC.

This chain connects TRBV28 to TRBJ2-1; 8 bases align to TRBD2. The CDR3 totals 17 residues. V lost 1 base to trimming and J lost 0 bases; unmatched junction nucleotides: 5. Germline CDR1 is MDHEN and CDR2 is SYDVKM. Here the CDR3 reads CASSLFTSGSSYNEQFF. CDR3 sequence (DNA): TGTGCCAGCAGTTTATTCACTAGCGGTAGCTCCTACAATGAGCAGTTCTTC.

V is TRBV30 and J is TRBJ2-2; unclear D gene. Germline V CDR1 and CDR2: GTSNPN, SVGIG (reference sequence). V lost 0 bases to trimming and J lost 5 bases, with 4 bases between them. This CDR3 contains 12 residues. The CDR3 coding sequence is TGTGCCTGGAGTGTACTAACCGGGGAGCTGTTTTTT. Translation: CAWSVLTGELFF.

The chain joins TRBV7-2 to TRBJ2-6; D gene unclear. Deletions cut 3 bases from V and 0 bases from J, with 9 bases between. The CDR3 is 16 residues long. Per germline, CDR1 SGHTA and CDR2 FQGNSA. CDR3 protein: CASSFGRGSGANVLTF. In nucleotides, the CDR3 is TGTGCCAGCAGCTTCGGCCGAGGCTCTGGGGCCAACGTCCTGACTTTC.

The V gene is TRBV19, the J gene TRBJ2-1; 11 nucleotides line up with TRBD2. Per germline, CDR1 LNHDA and CDR2 SQIVND (reference sequence). The CDR3 extends over 17 amino acids. J gave up 3 bases and V 5 bases, and 9 bases lay outside the gene matches. The CDR3 protein is CASSVRLAGSFYNEQFF. The DNA for the CDR3 is TGTGCCAGTAGTGTGAGACTAGCGGGAAGCTTCTACAATGAGCAGTTCTTC. The full variable domain, in which reference TRBV19 and TRBJ2-1 provide the parts outside the CDR3, is DGGITQSPKYLFRKEGQNVTLSCEQNLNHDAMYWYRQDPGQGLRLIYYSQIVNDFQKGDIAEGYSVSREKKESFPLTVTSAQKNPTAFYLCASSVRLAGSFYNEQFFGPGTRLTVL.

This clone was picked up one time. The chain carries TRBV28 and TRBJ2-5; weak D call: TRBD1 (8 bases). V was shortened by 4 bases and J by 3 bases, with 24 bases between the two germline ends. Germline V lookup: CDR1 MDHEN, CDR2 SYDVKM. CDR3 size: 18 residues. The CDR3 spells CASSSGLGGQGAKETQYF. As DNA, the CDR3 is TGTGCCAGCAGTTCTGGGCTGGGGGGGCAGGGGGCAAAAGAGACCCAGTACTTC.

The CDR3 DNA sequence: TGTGCCAGCAGCCCAGGGACAGTGAATAACTATGGCTACACCTTC. It codes for CASSPGTVNNYGYTF. The chain is built from TRBV9 and TRBJ1-2; 7 bases match TRBD1. From germline, CDR1 is SGDLS and CDR2 YYNGEE. V lost 4 bases to trimming and J lost 1 base; unmatched junction nucleotides: 7. The CDR3 is 15 residues long.

The gene calls are TRBV4-3 and TRBJ1-1; D is undetermined. The V and J ends lost 1 base and 7 bases respectively, with 13 bases between them. Germline V CDR1 and CDR2: LGHNA, YSLEER. This CDR3 contains 14 residues. For the CDR3, the DNA is TGCGCCAGCAGCCAAGTGGGAACGGGATATGAAGCTTTCTTT. Translated: CASSQVGTGYEAFF.

The gene calls are TRBV19 and TRBJ1-5, with unresolved D. The CDR3 sequence is 16 residues long. V was clipped by 4 bases and J by 0 bases, with 13 bases between them. Looked up from germline, CDR1 is LNHDA and CDR2 is SQIVND (reference sequence). The CDR3 DNA reads as TGTGCCAGTAGTACGCAGGCGGGGTATAGCAATCAGCCCCAGCATTTT. This encodes CASSTQAGYSNQPQHF.

The rearrangement joins TRBV28 to TRBJ1-2, with a weak D call TRBD1 (5 bases). The length of the CDR3 is 14 residues. Deletions cut 10 bases from V and 4 bases from J, with 19 bases between. Germline CDR1 and CDR2: MDHEN and SYDVKM. CDR3 sequence: CATPSLQGSYGYTF. DNA of the CDR3: TGTGCCACCCCCTCCCTCCAGGGTAGCTATGGCTACACCTTC.

The chain carries TRBV4-3 and TRBJ2-7, with D uncertain. This CDR3 region has 14 residues. Germline V gene data show CDR1 as LGHNA and CDR2 as YSLEER. Trimming took off 3 bases at V and 1 base at J, with 10 bases between the two ends. The CDR3 bases are TGCGCCAGCAGCCAGGGCAGGCCGTCCTACGAGCAGTACTTC. Amino acid sequence: CASSQGRPSYEQYF.

V usage is TRBV6-6 and J usage is TRBJ2-1; 11 bases align to TRBD2. The junction had 7 bases not matched to a gene; V was cut back by 6 bases and J by 6 bases. Germline CDR1 is MNHNY and CDR2 is SVGAGI (reference sequence). The CDR3 extends over 15 amino acids. As DNA, the CDR3 is TGTGCCAGCAGCCTTTCCGGGACTAGCGGCAATGAGCAGTTCTTC. This encodes CASSLSGTSGNEQFF.

In its sample, this clone was seen once. The V call is TRBV7-9, the J call TRBJ2-7, with a tentative D call TRBD1 (6 bases). V was cut by 0 bases and J by 1 base, with 13 bases left in between. The CDR3 length is 16 residues. In germline, CDR1 is SEHNR, CDR2 FQNEAQ (reference sequence). The CDR3: CASSLAGRGRSYEQYF. For the CDR3, the DNA is TGTGCCAGCAGCTTAGCGGGCAGGGGACGGTCCTACGAGCAGTACTTC.

This clone turned up a few times. The rearrangement links TRBV6-1 to TRBJ1-3, with D tentatively TRBD1 (6 bases). CDR1 is MNHNS and CDR2 is SASEGT in the germline V gene. With 8 bases removed from V and 0 bases from J, the gap between germline ends came to 8 bases. The CDR3 extends over 13 amino acids. This chain's CDR3 is CASGTFSGNTIYF. The CDR3, as DNA: TGTGCCAGCGGGACATTCTCTGGAAACACCATATATTTT.

V is TRBV5-6 and J is TRBJ2-5; 12 bases are a match to TRBD2. Losses at the gene ends were 0 bases for V and 7 bases for J; bases not matched to a gene: 10. In germline, CDR1 is SGHDT, CDR2 YYEEEE. This CDR3 contains 17 residues. CDR3 residues: CASSLAGLAGPPGTQYF. CDR3 bases: TGTGCCAGCAGCTTGGCCGGACTAGCGGGACCTCCGGGGACCCAGTACTTC.

The V and J genes are TRBV5-6 and TRBJ2-1, with D perhaps TRBD1 (5 bases). The germline gives CDR1 SGHDT, CDR2 YYEEEE. V was shortened by 1 base and J by 9 bases, with 20 bases between the two germline ends. The CDR3 sequence is 16 residues long. CDR3 DNA sequence: TGTGCCAGCAGCTTGCTTCAGGGCCCACGGTGGGGTGAGCAGTTCTTC. Its translation is CASSLLQGPRWGEQFF.

The chain combines TRBV2 with TRBJ1-1, with 10 bases matching TRBD1. CDR1 SNHLY and CDR2 FYNNEI come from the germline V gene. J gave up 3 bases and V 11 bases, and 12 bases lay outside the gene matches. The CDR3 runs 15 residues. CDR3 sequence: CAGGDRGVEYTEAFF. The CDR3 DNA sequence: TGTGCCGGGGGGGACAGGGGTGTTGAGTACACTGAAGCTTTCTTT.

The chain employs TRBV15 and TRBJ1-1; TRBD1 matches at 9 bases. Germline V CDR1 and CDR2: LNHNV, YYDKDF (reference sequence). The J segment lost 5 bases and the V segment lost 3 bases, leaving 7 bases of the junction unmatched. CDR3 length equals 15 residues. The CDR3 DNA follows: TGTGCCACCAGCAGGGGACAGGGATCTGGGACTGAAGCTTTCTTT. It yields the protein CATSRGQGSGTEAFF. The variable domain in full, completed from reference TRBV15 and TRBJ1-1, reads DAMVIQNPRYQVTQFGKPVTLSCSQTLNHNVMYWYQQKSSQAPKLLFHYYDKDFNNEADTPDNFQSRRPNTSFCFLDIRSPGLGDTAMYLCATSRGQGSGTEAFFGQGTRLTVV.

As DNA, the CDR3 is TGCGCCAGCAGCCACCTCGGGACATATGGCACAGATACGCAGTATTTT. It yields the protein CASSHLGTYGTDTQYF. The chain recombines TRBV5-1 with TRBJ2-3, with D tentatively TRBD1 (6 bases). This CDR3 comprises 16 residues. The germline V gene encodes CDR1 SGHRS and CDR2 YFSETQ. Trimming removed 4 bases from V and 1 base from J, with 16 bases in between.

Only a few counts were recorded for this clone. The V call is TRBV6-5, the J call TRBJ2-1, with TRBD2 matching 8 bases. Germline V gene data show CDR1 as MNHEY and CDR2 as SVGAGI. J lost 10 bases, V lost 6 bases, and 5 bases had no gene match. The CDR3 totals 12 residues. The CDR3 protein is CASSRTSREQFF. The DNA of the CDR3 is TGTGCCAGCAGCCGGACTAGCCGCGAGCAGTTCTTC.

This chain links TRBV7-8 with TRBJ1-1; no clear D gene. The germline CDR1 and CDR2 sequences are SGHVS and FQNEAQ. Trimming removed 3 bases from V and 6 bases from J, with 8 bases in between. The CDR3 contains 12 residues. This CDR3 is CASSLVSPEAFF. CDR3 coding DNA: TGTGCCAGCAGCTTGGTGAGCCCTGAAGCTTTCTTT.

This chain connects TRBV9 to TRBJ2-3; D ambiguous. The V end was cut by 0 bases, the J end by 3 bases, with 5 bases between. Germline V lookup: CDR1 SGDLS, CDR2 YYNGEE. The CDR3 totals 13 residues. For the CDR3, the DNA is TGTGCCAGCAGCGTAGGTCATACAGATACGCAGTATTTT. This codes for CASSVGHTDTQYF.

V gene TRBV27 combines with J gene TRBJ1-2; D ambiguous. V shed 2 bases and J shed 6 bases, with 10 bases lying between them. In germline, CDR1 is MNHEY, CDR2 SMNVEV (reference sequence). This CDR3 is built from 13 residues. The CDR3 sequence: CASSLGRMDGYTF. CDR3 in DNA: TGTGCCAGCAGTTTAGGGAGGATGGATGGCTACACCTTC.

This clone was observed a few times. CDR3 DNA: TGTGCCAGCAGTCCTCCCGGGGACAGGGTCCACGAGCAGTACTTC. Its translation is CASSPPGDRVHEQYF. The chain joins TRBV28 to TRBJ2-7, with 9 positions matching TRBD1. CDR3 size: 15 residues. Germline trimming cut 5 bases from V and 5 bases from J; bases unmatched to any gene: 10. Germline values: CDR1 MDHEN, CDR2 SYDVKM.

J is TRBJ1-5 and V is TRBV15, with D unclear. CDR1 LNHNV and CDR2 YYDKDF come from the germline V gene (reference sequence). The germline V and J ends were trimmed by 0 bases and 6 bases, with 15 bases remaining between them. CDR3 size: 16 residues. CDR3 coding DNA: TGTGCCACCAGCAGAGATTTGGGCCAGGTCCTTCAGCCCCAGCATTTT. Protein: CATSRDLGQVLQPQHF.

V is TRBV5-1 and J is TRBJ2-1; D might be TRBD2 (6 bases). V was pared by 0 bases and J by 3 bases, with 16 bases between. There are 17 residues in the CDR3. Germline CDR1 reads SGHRS; CDR2 reads YFSETQ. The CDR3: CASSLGGRRGFYNEQFF. DNA for the CDR3: TGCGCCAGCAGCTTGGGTGGGAGGCGCGGTTTCTACAATGAGCAGTTCTTC.